Listed below are T cell receptor beta chains from one sample, sequenced in a study of CD8 T cells in ankylosing spondylitis. TCRdb ran MiXCR on the 5' RACE reads and lists one entry per CDR3 protein. The table has 290,000 or so distinct CDR3 sequences, under 25% seen once. What was sequenced was blood, either unsorted or a sorted T cell fraction (not recorded which). The receptors come from a female donor with ankylosing spondylitis or in good health (not recorded which). Each CDR3 is given with its conserved first and last residue. D genes are given only for firm matches. Not all rows give a size; the values are once, few, many and, for expanded clones, a class.

CDR3aa,CDR3nt,j_gene,d_gene,abundance,v_gene,len
CASTKGNANEKLFF,TGTGCCAGCACCAAGGGGAACGCTAATGAAAAACTGTTTTTT,TRBJ1-4,-,few,TRBV6-1,14
CASSDGTRLLSTDTQYF,TGTGCCAGCAGTGACGGGACTAGACTTCTGTCCACAGATACGCAGTATTTT,TRBJ2-3,TRBD2,-,TRBV25-1,17
CASRGDRRNTEAFF,TGTGCCAGCAGAGGGGACAGGAGGAACACTGAAGCTTTCTTT,TRBJ1-1,TRBD1,few,TRBV5-5,14
CASSPGGETYEQYF,TGTGCCAGCAGCCCGGGGGGGGAGACCTACGAGCAGTACTTC,TRBJ2-7,TRBD2,-,TRBV5-6,14
CASSLEPSNEQYF,TGTGCCAGCAGCTTAGAACCCTCGAACGAGCAGTACTTC,TRBJ2-7,-,-,TRBV7-2,13
CASSLGGTLLEPQHF,TGTGCCAGCAGCTTAGGGGGGACATTACTTGAGCCCCAGCATTTT,TRBJ1-5,-,many,TRBV7-8,15
CSVDSDGLDTIYF,TGCAGCGTCGACTCGGACGGACTAGACACCATATATTTT,TRBJ1-3,-,-,TRBV29-1,13
CASNSGGGSPLHF,TGTGCCAGCAACTCTGGCGGTGGTTCACCCCTCCACTTT,TRBJ1-6,-,few,TRBV12-3/TRBV12-4,13
CSARLRGRSYNEQFF,TGCAGTGCTAGATTGAGGGGTCGCTCCTACAATGAGCAGTTCTTC,TRBJ2-1,-,once,TRBV20-1,15
CASTHPGGSRFSTDTQYF,TGTGCCAGCACCCACCCCGGGGGATCAAGGTTCAGCACAGATACGCAGTATTTT,TRBJ2-3,-,few,TRBV7-2,18
CASNRLAGGTDTQYF,TGTGCCAGCAACCGACTAGCGGGAGGGACAGATACGCAGTATTTT,TRBJ2-3,TRBD2,-,TRBV5-5,15